The table lists the clone carrying this T cell receptor beta chain with a few counts. Its target is unknown. This sample stems from a study of radiation and T cells in renal cell carcinoma. The V gene's germline CDR1 is GTSNPN and CDR2 SVGIG (reference sequence). There are 13 residues in the CDR3. Trimming removed 5 bases from V and 4 bases from J; junction bases left unmatched: 5. The protocol was immunoSEQ multiplex PCR, while the TCRdb copy is restricted to in-frame clones and leaves out a portion. The data show roughly 5,600 clones, with about two thirds seen just once and roughly 28% held by the top ten. Treatment here: treatment-naive control, cytoreductive nephrectomy. Treatment-naive patients without radiation supplied the control tumors at nephrectomy. Study results and limitations: Compared with controls, irradiated tumors showed greater TCR clonality.

The clonotype was recovered from a human donor with renal cell carcinoma. The sample here was tumor tissue, taken from a patient whose treatment was nephrectomy without radiotherapy. This rearrangement joins TRBV30 to TRBJ1-5, with TRBD1 matching over 7 bases. As DNA, the CDR3 is TGTGCCTGGCAGGTACAGGGGAATCAGCCCCAGCATTTT. Amino acid sequence: CAWQVQGNQPQHF.